This TCR beta chain originates from a study of metastatic and nonmetastatic thyroid tumors. Study-level information: Comparative analysis of repertoires was undertaken across blood and tumor or nodule tissue obtained from malignant and benign thyroid patients.

There were no patients who had received any treatment before thyroid surgery. Whole-study results and caveats: Across blood and tumor, TCR beta diversity in malignant thyroid tumors was reportedly significantly higher than in benign nodules.

In germline, CDR1 is SGHNT, CDR2 YYREEE (reference sequence). The length of the CDR3 is 12 residues. Trimming took off 6 bases at V and 4 bases at J, with 11 bases between the two ends. With MiXCR, TCRdb reprocessed the PCR reads. The table has roughly 40,000 clones, 17% seen once; the top ten hold approximately 10%. This clone was found many times. Its specificity is unknown. This TCR was recovered from a female donor with papillary thyroid cancer or a benign thyroid nodule (not recorded which). Some clones in this sample may be carry-over from other donors' samples. Input material: tumor tissue. This chain uses TRBV5-4 with TRBJ2-7, with D unresolved. In DNA form, the CDR3 reads TGTGCCAGCACCGAAGACCGGTACGAGCAGTACTTC. It specifies CASTEDRYEQYF.